The sequence of this T cell receptor beta chain was determined in a study of cytomegalovirus exposure and HLA in healthy donors. V lost 0 bases and J 2 bases, leaving 14 bases between the germline ends. Germline-derived CDR1 and CDR2 are SGHNT and YYREEE (reference sequence). CDR3 length equals 16 residues. Clones were sequenced by immunoSEQ multiplex PCR, and TCRdb holds only the in-frame ones, with some missing. In the table there are 150,000 to 200,000 clones, roughly 96% of which are singletons. The study drew the donors from its approximately 110-subject validation cohort, separate from the roughly 700-subject first cohort.

V is TRBV5-4 and J is TRBJ2-5; maybe TRBD2 (5 bases). The material sequenced was PBMCs. This TCR came from a young woman in good health and CMV-seronegative. The CDR3 is CASSLARVGWQETQYF. The CDR3 DNA is TGTGCCAGCAGCTTGGCGAGGGTCGGGTGGCAAGAGACCCAGTACTTC.